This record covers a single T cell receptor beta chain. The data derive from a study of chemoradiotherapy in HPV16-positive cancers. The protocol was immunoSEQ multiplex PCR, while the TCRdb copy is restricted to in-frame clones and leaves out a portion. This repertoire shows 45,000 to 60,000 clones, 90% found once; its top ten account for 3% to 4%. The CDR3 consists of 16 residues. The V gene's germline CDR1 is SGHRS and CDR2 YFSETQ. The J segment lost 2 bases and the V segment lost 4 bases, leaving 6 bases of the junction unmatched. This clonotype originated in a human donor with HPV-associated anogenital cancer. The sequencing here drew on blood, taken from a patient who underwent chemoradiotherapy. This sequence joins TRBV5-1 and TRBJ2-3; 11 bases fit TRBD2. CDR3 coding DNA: TGCGCCAGCAGCAAGACTAGCGGGGCAGTCACAGATACGCAGTATTTT. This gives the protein CASSKTSGAVTDTQYF.